The 20 T cell receptor beta chains below come from one sample, sequenced in a study of T cells in Graves' hyperthyroidism and ophthalmopathy. Template material for amplifying TCR beta CDR3 regions consisted of RNA transcripts. Researchers ran a first-round RT-PCR on the TCR CDR3 using the HTBI primer set. TCRdb recomputed calls from the multiplex PCR reads with MiXCR, one row per CDR3 protein. Of some 510,000 distinct CDR3 sequences in the sample, about half were seen once. Sequencing was carried out using peripheral blood or thyroid tissue (not recorded which). All receptors derive from a woman under 30 with Graves' hyperthyroidism.

Regarding this clonotype: A much larger clone lies one base from this, so it may be a read error. The J gene is TRBJ2-6, the V gene TRBV6-1; 7 bases line up with TRBD1. Germline trimming cut 6 bases from V and 2 bases from J; bases unmatched to any gene: 4. CDR3 length equals 15 residues. Looked up from germline, CDR1 is MNHNS and CDR2 is SASEGT. The CDR3 bases are TGTGCCAGCAGCGAGGGGGCAGCTGGGGCCAACGTCCTGACTTTC. It yields the protein CASSEGAAGANVLTF.

To note about this clonotype: This may be a read error, as it is one base from a much larger clone. The rearrangement joins TRBV24-1 to TRBJ2-2; D remains ambiguous. The germline gives CDR1 KGHDR, CDR2 SFDVKD. Trimming took 5 bases from V and 7 from J, leaving 7 bases between them. The CDR3 length is 12 residues. This chain's CDR3 is CATSADLGELFF. In nucleotides, the CDR3 is TGTGCCACCAGTGCAGATCTCGGGGAGCTGTTTTTT.

This chain joins TRBV2 and TRBJ1-6; D not resolved. There are 13 residues in the CDR3. Germline CDR1 SNHLY, CDR2 FYNNEI. Trimming took 2 bases from V and 8 from J, leaving 7 bases between them. CDR3 residues: CASSELQHSPLHF. DNA for the CDR3: TGTGCCAGCAGTGAATTACAACATTCACCCCTCCACTTT.

This chain links TRBV9 with TRBJ2-2; D unclear. Germline assignment: CDR1 SGDLS and CDR2 YYNGEE. The V end was cut by 3 bases, the J end by 8 bases, with 14 bases between. This CDR3 contains 14 residues. CDR3 sequence (DNA): TGTGCCAGCAGCGCCGACCCGACTGGAGGGGAGCTGTTTTTT. Translation: CASSADPTGGELFF. The variable domain in full, with the rest retrieved from reference TRBV9 and TRBJ2-2, is DSGVTQTPKHLITATGQRVTLRCSPRSGDLSVYWYQQSLDQGLQFLIQYYNGEERAKGNILERFSAQQFPDLHSELNLSSLELGDSALYFCASSADPTGGELFFGEGSRLTVL.

This clonotype was detected a few times. The chain employs TRBV6-5 and TRBJ2-5, with TRBD2 identical over 9 bases. The germline gives CDR1 MNHEY, CDR2 SVGAGI. This CDR3 has 15 amino acids. The V and J ends lost 2 bases and 5 bases, in that order; junction bases with no gene match: 6. Here the CDR3 DNA reads TGTGCCAGCAGTTACCTAAGCGGGAGGAAGGAGACCCAGTACTTC. Protein product: CASSYLSGRKETQYF.

In its sample, this clonotype was seen many times. The chain employs TRBV19 and TRBJ2-5; 10 bases map to TRBD2. Per the germline V gene, CDR1 is LNHDA and CDR2 is SQIVND (reference sequence). The CDR3 length is 13 residues. The J segment lost 3 bases and the V segment lost 7 bases, leaving 2 bases of the junction unmatched. The CDR3 loop reads CASNGLAEETQYF. Written as DNA, the CDR3 is TGTGCCAGTAACGGACTAGCGGAAGAGACCCAGTACTTC.

This clonotype was seen many times. V and J are TRBV7-8 and TRBJ2-5, with no clear D. The CDR3 has 12 amino acids. Trimming removed 6 bases from V and 1 base from J, with 6 bases in between. Per germline, CDR1 SGHVS and CDR2 FQNEAQ. The CDR3 DNA sequence: TGTGCCAGCAGTCATTCCCAAGAGACCCAGTACTTC. Encoded protein: CASSHSQETQYF.

Here the CDR3 reads CASTKGLGETQYF. The CDR3 nucleotides are TGTGCCAGCACCAAGGGACTAGGAGAGACCCAGTACTTC. J is TRBJ2-5 and V is TRBV2, with 8 bases identical to TRBD2. Trimming at V came to 7 bases and at J to 4 bases, leaving 5 bases not matched to a gene. The CDR3 consists of 13 residues. The germline V gene encodes CDR1 SNHLY and CDR2 FYNNEI.

This clonotype came up a few times. CDR3 coding DNA: TGCAGTGTCTCCGAGGGCGGTTATCAGCCCCAGCATTTT. Protein product: CSVSEGGYQPQHF. The gene calls are TRBV20-1 and TRBJ1-5; D remains unclear. CDR3 length: 13 amino acids. The V and J ends lost 7 bases and 5 bases respectively, with 15 bases between them. Germline V gene lookup returns CDR1 DFQATT and CDR2 SNEGSKA (reference sequence).

CDR3 sequence: CASRWGLGKNTEAFF. The CDR3 bases are TGCGCCAGCCGTTGGGGACTCGGGAAGAACACTGAAGCTTTCTTT. The rearrangement joins TRBV5-1 to TRBJ1-1, with a tentative D call TRBD1 (5 bases). V was cut by 7 bases and J by 1 base, with 17 bases left in between. This CDR3 spans 15 amino acids. The germline gives CDR1 SGHRS, CDR2 YFSETQ.

There are many counts of this clonotype. The chain recombines TRBV7-2 with TRBJ1-4; the D is unclear. Trimming removed 2 bases from V and 6 bases from J, with 7 bases in between. The CDR3 consists of 13 residues. Germline V lookup: CDR1 SGHTA, CDR2 FQGNSA. CDR3 region: CASSLYGDEKLFF. The DNA for the CDR3 is TGTGCCAGCAGCTTATACGGGGATGAAAAACTGTTTTTT.

The V gene is TRBV19, the J gene TRBJ1-5; TRBD1 is a possible D gene (5 bases). V dropped 11 bases and J dropped 7 bases, with 21 bases sitting between them. The CDR3 length is 14 residues. Per germline, CDR1 LNHDA and CDR2 SQIVND (reference sequence). The CDR3 loop reads CAWSVAAGRQPQHF. CDR3 DNA: TGTGCCTGGAGTGTGGCGGCAGGGAGGCAGCCCCAGCATTTT.

Ten or more counts support this clonotype. The V and J genes are TRBV12-3 or TRBV12-4 and TRBJ1-2; unclear D gene. Trimming removed 3 bases at V and 4 bases at J, with 6 bases between. This CDR3 region has 12 residues. CDR3 DNA: TGTGCCAGCAGTTTTTCGGGCTATGGCTACACCTTC. It yields the protein CASSFSGYGYTF.

This clonotype was recorded many times. This chain uses TRBV7-9 with TRBJ1-2; D gene uncertain. The CDR3 is 12 residues long. Trimming took 4 bases from V and 8 from J, leaving 11 bases between them. Germline V CDR1 and CDR2: SEHNR, FQNEAQ (reference sequence). Here the CDR3 DNA reads TGTGCCAGCAGCTCCCCTAGTTACGGCTACACCTTC. Amino acids: CASSSPSYGYTF. The variable domain in full, with the rest retrieved from reference TRBV7-9 and TRBJ1-2, is DTGVSQNPRHKITKRGQNVTFRCDPISEHNRLYWYRQTLGQGPEFLTYFQNEAQLEKSRLLSDRFSAERPKGSFSTLEIQRTEQGDSAMYLCASSSPSYGYTFGSGTRLTVV.

Turning to this clonotype: A much larger clone lies one base from this, so it may be a read error. This chain uses TRBV7-9 with TRBJ1-5; tentatively, D is TRBD1 (5 bases). The germline gives CDR1 SEHNR, CDR2 FQNEAQ (reference sequence). The CDR3 has 14 residues. V lost 4 bases and J lost 2, with 9 bases in between. The CDR3 reads CASSWWGGNQPQHF. CDR3 DNA sequence: TGTGCCAGCAGCTGGTGGGGGGGCAATCAGCCCCAGCATTTT.

This clonotype was seen a handful of times. The chain uses TRBV20-1 and TRBJ2-7; D possibly uses TRBD1 or TRBD2 (6 bases each). CDR1 and CDR2 (germline): DFQATT, SNEGSKA (reference sequence). The CDR3 runs to 14 residues. Trimming removed 3 bases from V and 0 bases from J, with 12 bases in between. CDR3 loop: CSARKGGSSYEQYF. CDR3 coding DNA: TGCAGTGCTAGGAAAGGGGGGAGCTCCTACGAGCAGTACTTC.

This clonotype was recorded many times. V gene TRBV7-8 combines with J gene TRBJ2-5; 13 bases align to TRBD2. CDR1 is SGHVS and CDR2 is FQNEAQ in the germline V gene. V was clipped by 4 bases and J by 5 bases; unmatched bases: 7. This CDR3 spans 16 amino acids. Here the CDR3 DNA reads TGTGCCAGCAGCTCACCGGGACTAGCGGGATCGGAGACCCAGTACTTC. Its translation: CASSSPGLAGSETQYF. Filled out from reference TRBV7-8 and TRBJ2-5, the complete variable domain reads GAGVSQSPRYKVAKRGQDVALRCDPISGHVSLFWYQQALGQGPEFLTYFQNEAQLDKSGLPSDRFFAERPEGSVSTLKIQRTQQEDSAVYLCASSSPGLAGSETQYFGPGTRLLVL.

Worth noting for this clonotype: This is likely a read error, given that the CDR3 carries no conserved phenylalanine or tryptophan at its end. The gene calls are TRBV7-9 and TRBJ2-7; tentatively, D is TRBD2 (6 bases). CDR3 length: 15 residues. V shed 4 bases and J shed 0 bases, with 13 bases lying between them. CDR1 is SEHNR and CDR2 is FQNEAQ in the germline V gene (reference sequence). DNA for the CDR3: TGTGCCAGCAGCTCCCGGTTAGCGGACTCCTACGAGCAGTACCTC. Translation gives CASSSRLADSYEQYL.

CDR3 coding DNA: TGTGCCAGCAGTTTAGCGCTTAGGGCAGGCCATCTTCAAGAGACCCAGTACTTC. Translation: CASSLALRAGHLQETQYF. This chain connects TRBV12-3 or TRBV12-4 to TRBJ2-5; no clear D gene. Trimming stripped 0 bases from V and 2 bases from J, with 19 bases between. This CDR3 contains 18 residues.

V is TRBV14 and J is TRBJ1-4; D is unresolved. The V and J ends lost 3 bases and 7 bases respectively, with 9 bases between them. The CDR3 is 13 residues long. From germline, CDR1 is SGHDN and CDR2 FVKESK. Here the CDR3 DNA reads TGTGCCAGCAGCCACCGGGAAAGTGAAAAACTGTTTTTT. Its translation is CASSHRESEKLFF.